One and the same sample provided the 27 T cell receptor beta chains below, sequenced in a study of breast tumors, draining lymph nodes, adjacent tissues. TCRdb used MiXCR to reprocess the multiplex PCR reads, holding one entry per CDR3 protein. The sample includes some 21,000 distinct CDR3 sequences, about 50% seen only once; the top ten take 7.5% to 9.5%. What was sequenced was breast tumor tissue. These receptors came from a female donor with breast cancer. Some clones in this sample may be carry-over from other donors' samples.

This sequence joins TRBV11-3 and TRBJ2-7; 7 bases line up with TRBD2. CDR1 is SGHNT, CDR2 YENEEA, per germline. This CDR3 is 18 amino acids long. V gave up 6 bases and J gave up 1 base; unmatched junction bases: 18. The CDR3 DNA reads TGTGCCAGCAGGGAAGGGCAAGGGAGTGGGGGAGGGTCCTACGAGCAGTACTTC. The encoded protein is CASREGQGSGGGSYEQYF.

The rearrangement joins TRBV10-3 to TRBJ1-2; maybe TRBD1 (5 bases). CDR1 is ENHRY, CDR2 SYGVKD, per germline. This CDR3 spans 16 amino acids. V lost 3 bases to trimming and J lost 9 bases, with 23 bases between them. The chain's CDR3 is CAISDYDSGGLDSYTF. CDR3 sequence (DNA): TGTGCCATCAGTGACTACGACAGTGGAGGCCTCGATAGCTACACCTTC.

As for this clonotype: A much larger clone differs by one base, so this may be a read error. The chain is built from TRBV6-5 and TRBJ2-3; unclear D gene. Germline loops: CDR1 MNHEY, CDR2 SVGAGI. The CDR3 contains 13 residues. V was cut by 8 bases and J by 2 bases, with 11 bases left in between. Written as DNA, the CDR3 is TGTGCCAGCGGGCCGGGCAACACAGATACGCAGTATTTT. Translated: CASGPGNTDTQYF.

This clonotype was found many times. The DNA for the CDR3 is TGCAGTGCCCCACCCGCGGACAGGGGGCACAATGAGCAGTTCTTC. This translates into CSAPPADRGHNEQFF. The genes are TRBV20-1 and TRBJ2-1; 11 nucleotides align to TRBD1. The V segment lost 6 bases and the J segment 5 bases; nucleotides outside the gene matches: 9. The length of the CDR3 is 15 residues. Germline CDR1 DFQATT, CDR2 SNEGSKA (reference sequence).

This clonotype was recorded at least ten times. Given a much more abundant clone one base away, this may be a read error. Without the conserved terminal phenylalanine or tryptophan, this CDR3 likely stems from a read error. V gene TRBV14 combines with J gene TRBJ2-5; D tentatively reads TRBD1 or TRBD2 (5 bases each). Deletions cut 4 bases from V and 2 bases from J, with 8 bases between. This CDR3 region has 13 residues. Germline assignment: CDR1 SGHDN and CDR2 FVKESK. The CDR3 nucleotides read TGTGCCAGCAGCCCGAGGGGTCAAGAGACCCAGTACTCC. Its translation: CASSPRGQETQYS.

J is TRBJ1-5 and V is TRBV27, with no clear D. Trimming removed 5 bases from V and 4 bases from J, with 6 bases in between. CDR1 and CDR2 (germline): MNHEY, SMNVEV (reference sequence). There are 12 residues in the CDR3. The CDR3, as DNA: TGTGCCAGCAGTGAGGTGAATCAGCCCCAGCATTTT. Translation gives CASSEVNQPQHF.

This clonotype appeared many times. The chain is built from TRBV28 and TRBJ2-5, with TRBD2 matching 7 bases. This CDR3 is built from 16 residues. V trimming: 3 bases; J trimming: 4 bases; junction bases outside the gene matches: 11. Germline V gene lookup returns CDR1 MDHEN and CDR2 SYDVKM. This CDR3 is CASSFGGGKAGETQYF. The DNA of the CDR3 is TGTGCCAGCAGTTTTGGGGGGGGAAAGGCGGGAGAGACCCAGTACTTC.

Concerning this clonotype itself: This CDR3 fails to terminate in the conserved phenylalanine or tryptophan, so it likely reflects a read error. It is unclear where the CDR3 begins or ends on the DNA, so no DNA is shown, and the CDR3 is as TCRdb lists it. This rearrangement joins TRBV7-9 to TRBJ2-7; the table calls TRBD1, which could not be checked here. CDR1 and CDR2 (germline): SEHNR, FQNEAQ (reference sequence). The CDR3 adds up to 15 amino acids, both ends counted. CDR3 loop: CASSLLGQVGDEQHL.

This clonotype appeared many times. A read error may be the cause here, since a much bigger clone is one base away. This chain connects TRBV6-2 or TRBV6-3 to TRBJ2-1; tentatively, D is TRBD2 (6 bases). Germline CDR1 MNHEY, CDR2 SVGEGT. Trimming pared 5 bases from V and 0 bases from J, leaving 20 bases between. This CDR3 has 18 amino acids. CDR3 sequence: CASSHDTSSLSSYNEQFF. CDR3 bases: TGTGCCAGCAGTCACGATACTAGCTCCTTAAGCTCCTACAATGAGCAGTTCTTC.

This clonotype was counted between two and nine times. V usage is TRBV10-3 and J usage is TRBJ2-2; 13 nucleotides line up with TRBD2. CDR3 length equals 15 residues. Germline V gives CDR1 ENHRY, CDR2 SYGVKD. Unmatched junction bases numbered 4, after V lost 6 bases and J lost 6 bases. CDR3 region: CAIRRTSGSSGELFF. The CDR3 region has the DNA TGTGCCATCAGAAGGACTAGCGGGAGTTCCGGGGAGCTGTTTTTT.

This clonotype was picked up a small number of times. Without the conserved terminal phenylalanine or tryptophan, this CDR3 likely stems from a read error. This chain links TRBV6-6 with TRBJ1-4, with D unresolved. The CDR3 totals 15 residues. Trimming shortened V by 6 bases and J by 11 bases, and 22 bases separated the two germline ends. The germline V gene encodes CDR1 MNHNY and CDR2 SVGAGI (reference sequence). The CDR3 nucleotides are TGTGCCAGCAGCCACATCGACCTTTTGGGTGAGAAACTGTTTCTT. It is translated as CASSHIDLLGEKLFL.

There are many counts of this clonotype. The chain is built from TRBV7-8 and TRBJ1-1, with 9 bases matching TRBD1. Per the germline V gene, CDR1 is SGHVS and CDR2 is FQNEAQ. The CDR3 covers 13 residues. Trimming took 3 bases from V and 5 from J; bases not matched to a gene: 1. The CDR3 bases are TGTGCCAGCAGCTTGACAGGGGGGACTGAAGCTTTCTTT. This sequence encodes CASSLTGGTEAFF.

This clonotype is medium-sized within its sample. The chain combines TRBV7-2 with TRBJ1-2; D may be TRBD1 (5 bases). CDR3 length: 12 residues. V was cut by 3 bases and J by 8 bases, with 10 bases left in between. Per germline, CDR1 SGHTA and CDR2 FQGNSA. CDR3 residues: CASSLGEWGYTF. The CDR3, as DNA: TGTGCCAGCAGCTTGGGGGAATGGGGCTACACCTTC.

Concerning this clonotype itself: The junction does not match germline at one end; this may be a read error. V usage is TRBV10-3 and J usage is TRBJ2-7; 8 bases match TRBD1. CDR3 length equals 15 residues. Germline CDR1 reads ENHRY; CDR2 reads SYGVKD. This CDR3 is CATSKPTGASREQYF. The DNA for the CDR3 is TGTGCCACCAGTAAACCGACAGGGGCGAGTAGAGAGCAGTACTTC.

This clonotype was detected ten times or more. The genes are TRBV4-3 and TRBJ2-5, with D possibly being TRBD2 (6 bases). The CDR3 sequence is 16 residues long. The V end was cut by 2 bases, the J end by 2 bases, with 15 bases between. The germline CDR1 and CDR2 sequences are LGHNA and YSLEER. CDR3 in amino acids: CASSQKTPGGQETQYF. The CDR3 DNA follows: TGCGCCAGCAGCCAAAAGACCCCCGGGGGTCAAGAGACCCAGTACTTC.

This clonotype was recorded at least ten times. The gene calls are TRBV5-1 and TRBJ2-5, with 15 bases fitting TRBD2. V lost 4 bases, J lost 4 bases, and 5 bases stayed unmatched. This CDR3 region has 16 residues. The V gene's germline CDR1 is SGHRS and CDR2 YFSETQ. The DNA for the CDR3 is TGCGCCAGCAGCCCCGGACTAGCGGGAGGGGGAGAGACCCAGTACTTC. Translation gives CASSPGLAGGGETQYF.

The chain uses TRBV7-9 and TRBJ2-3, with 11 nucleotides matching TRBD2. The germline V gene has CDR1 SEHNR and CDR2 FQNEAQ (reference sequence). This CDR3 has 15 amino acids. Unmatched junction bases numbered 4, after V lost 2 bases and J lost 6 bases. CDR3 sequence (DNA): TGTGCCAGCAGCTTATCCCGGACTAGCGGGGATACGCAGTATTTT. Translated: CASSLSRTSGDTQYF.

The chain uses TRBV4-2 and TRBJ2-3; 10 bases agree with TRBD1. There are 17 residues in the CDR3. Germline loops: CDR1 LGHNA, CDR2 YNFKEQ. V dropped 0 bases and J dropped 2; count of bases not matched to a gene: 5. The CDR3 nucleotides read TGTGCCAGCAGCCAAGATCAAGGACAGGGGGTCACAGATACGCAGTATTTT. Translation: CASSQDQGQGVTDTQYF.

The chain couples TRBV5-1 to TRBJ2-2; TRBD2 agrees at 13 bases. This CDR3 is 20 amino acids long. The J segment lost 3 bases and the V segment lost 4 bases, leaving 15 bases of the junction unmatched. Germline assignment: CDR1 SGHRS and CDR2 YFSETQ. CDR3 nucleotides: TGCGCCAGCAGCCTCGGACTAGCGGGAGACTTCGTGGCTCACACCGGGGAGCTGTTTTTT. This codes for CASSLGLAGDFVAHTGELFF.

Points on this clonotype: The junction shows a germline mismatch at one end, possibly a read error. V gene TRBV20-1 combines with J gene TRBJ2-3; TRBD2 agrees at 7 bases. The CDR3 totals 14 residues. Germline CDR1 is DFQATT and CDR2 is SNEGSKA (reference sequence). The CDR3 spells CSALSGTTTATQYF. DNA for the CDR3: TGCAGTGCCCTATCCGGGACTACCACAGCTACGCAGTATTTT.

The rearrangement links TRBV6-4 to TRBJ2-7, with 9 bases identical to TRBD2. Germline trimming cut 7 bases from V and 7 bases from J; bases unmatched to any gene: 14. The length of the CDR3 is 15 residues. CDR1 and CDR2 from the germline V gene are MRHNA and SNTAGT. CDR3 sequence reads: CASNPRPSGVVEQYF. DNA of the CDR3: TGTGCCAGCAACCCCCGGCCTAGCGGGGTGGTGGAGCAGTACTTC.

Concerning this clonotype itself: One junction end does not reproduce the germline sequence, and a read error may be involved. The rearrangement links TRBV20-1 to TRBJ2-5; D not certain. CDR1 is DFQATT, CDR2 SNEGSKA, per germline (reference sequence). The CDR3 consists of 11 residues. The CDR3 nucleotides are TGCAGTGTAGAGTACCAAGAGACCCGGTGCTTC. Encoded protein: CSVEYQETRCF.

To note about this clonotype: Relative to the germline gene, one junction end is altered; a read error may explain this. The genes are TRBV7-9 and TRBJ2-3; the match to TRBD2 covers 13 bases. This CDR3 contains 14 residues. CDR1 SEHNR and CDR2 FQNEAQ come from the germline V gene (reference sequence). CDR3 sequence: CANSCGTSGDTQYF. CDR3 bases: TGTGCCAACAGCTGCGGGACTAGCGGGGATACACAGTATTTT.

This clonotype came up many times. J is TRBJ2-3 and V is TRBV18; 7 nucleotides agree with TRBD1. The CDR3 has 15 amino acids. V lost 2 bases, J lost 2 bases, and 4 bases stayed unmatched. CDR1 is KGHSH, CDR2 LQKENI, per germline. The DNA of the CDR3 is TGTGCCAGCTCACCAAGGACAGGAGCCACAGATACGCAGTATTTT. Translation gives CASSPRTGATDTQYF.

For this clonotype: One end of the junction varies from germline; a read error may be responsible. The chain links TRBV10-3 to TRBJ2-7, with 9 bases matching TRBD1. Germline values: CDR1 ENHRY, CDR2 SYGVKD. The CDR3 is made up of 14 amino acids. The CDR3 bases are TGTGCCATCAGTGAGATACAGGGGGCCTATGAGCAGTACTTC. Protein sequence: CAISEIQGAYEQYF.

The CDR3 DNA is TGCAGTGCTAGCCGTGGGACTAGCGGGACGACGGGCACAGATACGCAGTATTTT. Translated, it gives CSASRGTSGTTGTDTQYF. The chain is built from TRBV20-1 and TRBJ2-3; 13 positions match TRBD2. Trimming took 3 bases from V and 1 from J; bases not matched to a gene: 10. CDR3 length: 18 residues. The V gene's germline CDR1 is DFQATT and CDR2 SNEGSKA (reference sequence).

A single count supports this clonotype. The CDR3 does not close with the conserved phenylalanine or tryptophan, likely indicating a read error. V and J are TRBV29-1 and TRBJ2-1; D perhaps matches TRBD2 (5 bases). The J call may be incorrect, as the DNA end agrees better with TRBJ2-7. The CDR3 is 12 amino acids. Germline CDR1 is SQVTM and CDR2 is ANQGSEA. CDR3 residues: CSVGGLADEQYL. The CDR3 region has the DNA TGCAGCGTTGGAGGGCTAGCCGATGAGCAGTACCTC.